Listed below are T cell receptor beta chains from one sample, sequenced in a study of T-cell memory formation after mild COVID-19. TCRdb reprocessed the 5' RACE reads via MiXCR and lists one record per CDR3 protein. The sample shows approximately 180,000 distinct CDR3 sequences, 16% of them seen only once. What was sequenced was PBMCs or a T cell subset sorted from them (not recorded which). The receptors here all came from an adult woman who had mild COVID-19 (a few samples of this study predate the infection). Cell type and time point are not known. The CDR3 runs from the conserved cysteine through the conserved F or W.

V: TRBV20-1
J: TRBJ2-7
CDR3: CSARSPLAEGDEQYF

V: TRBV7-2
J: TRBJ2-3
CDR3: CASSLGAYTDTQYF

V: TRBV24-1
J: TRBJ2-1
CDR3: CATSGRGAYNEQFF

V: TRBV20-1
J: TRBJ2-7
CDR3: CSAKHRLAGNYEQYF

V: TRBV6-6
J: TRBJ2-5
CDR3: CASSRQGGSSWETQYF

V: TRBV6-1
J: TRBJ2-1
CDR3: CASSEGLAGGLSTEQFF

V: TRBV5-1
J: TRBJ2-2
CDR3: CASSLTTANTGELFF

V: TRBV5-1
J: TRBJ2-3
CDR3: CASSFEGLSTDTQYF

V: TRBV4-2
J: TRBJ2-1
CDR3: CASSQEGLAGIEQFF

V: TRBV19
J: TRBJ2-1
CDR3: CASSTRQNEQFF

V: TRBV20-1
J: TRBJ2-2
CDR3: CSALASSISGELFF

V: TRBV15
J: TRBJ2-5
CDR3: CATSARTSGQETQYF

V: TRBV18
J: TRBJ2-1
CDR3: CASSHARGNDEQFF

V: TRBV7-2
J: TRBJ2-1
CDR3: CASSSRQGIYNEQFF

V: TRBV5-4
J: TRBJ2-4
CDR3: CASSGDPRKEGKNIQYF

V: TRBV20-1
J: TRBJ2-3
CDR3: CSAPPPGSTDTQYF

V: TRBV5-1
J: TRBJ2-6
CDR3: CASSPGQGFYSGANVLTF

V: TRBV30
J: TRBJ1-1
CDR3: CAWSLDRVTEAFF

V: TRBV3-1
J: TRBJ2-2
CDR3: CASSLLAAGELFF

V: TRBV15
J: TRBJ2-7
CDR3: CATSPRTFSGEQYF

V: TRBV7-2
J: TRBJ2-7
CDR3: CASSLGGTLSYEQYF

V: TRBV7-3
J: TRBJ1-1
CDR3: CASSPTGTRPTEAFF

V: TRBV12-3/TRBV12-4
J: TRBJ1-3
CDR3: CASSPGGVSSGNTIYF

V: TRBV3-1
J: TRBJ2-7
CDR3: CASSQTRGSFSYEQYF

V: TRBV18
J: TRBJ1-4
CDR3: CASSPGGTTNEKLFF

V: TRBV4-1
J: TRBJ2-1
CDR3: CASAEMFKDNEQFF

V: TRBV9
J: TRBJ1-5
CDR3: CASSVTVGQGQPQHF

V: TRBV6-1
J: TRBJ2-4
CDR3: CASSEQETFQYF

V: TRBV7-2
J: TRBJ2-1
CDR3: CASSSPGGSGFSYNEQFF

V: TRBV12-3/TRBV12-4
J: TRBJ2-1
CDR3: CASSSKYNEQFF

V: TRBV9
J: TRBJ2-5
CDR3: CASSDRGGTQYF

V: TRBV20-1
J: TRBJ1-5
CDR3: CSARDHRAPLPQHF

V: TRBV6-4
J: TRBJ1-1
CDR3: CASRAPGQANTEAFF

V: TRBV5-1
J: TRBJ2-7
CDR3: CASSAARGMSLEQYF

V: TRBV3-1
J: TRBJ1-1
CDR3: CASSQAGQPNTEAFF

V: TRBV7-2
J: TRBJ2-1
CDR3: CASSTSRTSFYNEQFF